Listed below are T cell receptor beta chains from one sample, sequenced in a study of vaccination effects on CD4 cells after COVID-19. These receptors are not linked to any known antigen. Generated by immunoSEQ multiplex PCR, the TCRdb table keeps only in-frame clones and is missing some. Altogether roughly 65,000 clones are present, 70% to 80% being singletons, with the ten largest covering about 3%. Sequenced here: CD4+ T cells from PBMCs cultured with HCoV-NL63 spike peptides, sampled before COVID-19 vaccination. Receptor source: a human donor who received a COVID-19 vaccine. Both conserved end residues are part of each CDR3. The order of the fields is D gene, clone size, J gene, V gene, CDR3 DNA, CDR3 protein. D genes are given only for firm matches. Not all rows give a size; the values are once, few, many and, for expanded clones, a class.

NA few TRBJ1-2 TRBV5-8 TGTGCCAGCAGCTTGGGGAGAGACTATGGCTACACCTTC CASSLGRDYGYTF
NA NA TRBJ2-1 TRBV3-1/TRBV3-2 TGTGCCAGCAGCCCAAGTACCTACAATGAGCAGTTCTTC CASSPSTYNEQFF
NA NA TRBJ1-4 TRBV7-2 TGTGCCAGCAGCTTCTCGGGGACTAATGAAAAACTGTTTTTT CASSFSGTNEKLFF
NA NA TRBJ2-5 TRBV18 TGTGCCAGCTCACCCGGACAAGCTCAAGAGACCCAGTACTTC CASSPGQAQETQYF
TRBD1 NA TRBJ1-5 TRBV4-2 TGTGCCAGCAGCCACCCGGCCGGGCGGGACAGGGATAGCAATCAGCCCCAGCATTTT CASSHPAGRDRDSNQPQHF
NA NA TRBJ2-3 TRBV24-1 TGTGCCACCAGTGACTATAGCACAGATACGCAGTATTTT CATSDYSTDTQYF
NA few TRBJ1-5 TRBV4-1 TGCGCCAGCAGCCAGGGGCTAGGGGGGCCTAGGGATCAGCCCCAGCATTTT CASSQGLGGPRDQPQHF
NA once TRBJ2-5 TRBV7-3 TGTGCCAGCAGCTTAGGGGGTGGTCAAGAGACCCAGTACTTC CASSLGGGQETQYF
NA few TRBJ2-3 TRBV2 TGTGCCAGCAGTGCCCCCCGAGGGGGGGATACGCAGTATTTT CASSAPRGGDTQYF
NA NA TRBJ1-6 TRBV12-3/TRBV12-4 TGTGCCAGCACCCGGGGGGCAGCTTCACCCCTCCACTTT CASTRGAASPLHF
NA few TRBJ1-5 TRBV6-5 TGTGCCAGCAGACGGACCCGGGGGAACTCTCAGCCCCAGCATTTT CASRRTRGNSQPQHF
NA NA TRBJ2-4 TRBV6-5 TGTGCCAGCAGAGCTATATCGGAGGGCAAAAACATTCAGTACTTC CASRAISEGKNIQYF
NA once TRBJ2-5 TRBV20-1 TGCAGTGCTAGTTTAGCGAGGGGTGGAGAGACCCAGTACTTC CSASLARGGETQYF
NA NA TRBJ2-4 TRBV11-3 TGTGCCAGCAGCCCGAGCGAGGCCAAAAACATTCAGTACTTC CASSPSEAKNIQYF
NA NA TRBJ1-1 TRBV28 TGTGCCAGCAGTTTATCTGGCACAGGGTACCCTGAAGCTTTCTTT CASSLSGTGYPEAFF
NA NA TRBJ2-1 TRBV11-2 TGTGCCAGCAGCCCCTCGGATGAGCAGTTCTTC CASSPSDEQFF
NA few TRBJ2-1 TRBV7-2 TGTGCCAGCAGCTTCCTGCCTAACAATGAGCAGTTCTTC CASSFLPNNEQFF
NA few TRBJ1-1 TRBV6-4 TGTGCCAGCAGTCCCGAGTCCCACACTGAAGCTTTCTTT CASSPESHTEAFF
TRBD1 NA TRBJ1-3 TRBV2 TGTGCCAGCAAAGACAGGGGGGAAAACACCATATATTTT CASKDRGENTIYF
NA NA TRBJ2-1 TRBV18 TGTGCCAGCTCACCACAGGGGTTCGACAATGAGCAGTTCTTC CASSPQGFDNEQFF
NA NA TRBJ1-6 TRBV5-1 TGCGCCAGCAGCTTGGAAAGGCCCTCATATAATTCACCCCTCCACTTT CASSLERPSYNSPLHF
NA NA TRBJ1-3 TRBV3-1/TRBV3-2 TGTGCCAGCAGCCCTTCAAGCGCCGGAAACACCATATATTTT CASSPSSAGNTIYF
TRBD1 NA TRBJ1-6 TRBV18 TGTGCCAGCTCCCCAGGGGGGGATTCACCCCTCCACTTT CASSPGGDSPLHF